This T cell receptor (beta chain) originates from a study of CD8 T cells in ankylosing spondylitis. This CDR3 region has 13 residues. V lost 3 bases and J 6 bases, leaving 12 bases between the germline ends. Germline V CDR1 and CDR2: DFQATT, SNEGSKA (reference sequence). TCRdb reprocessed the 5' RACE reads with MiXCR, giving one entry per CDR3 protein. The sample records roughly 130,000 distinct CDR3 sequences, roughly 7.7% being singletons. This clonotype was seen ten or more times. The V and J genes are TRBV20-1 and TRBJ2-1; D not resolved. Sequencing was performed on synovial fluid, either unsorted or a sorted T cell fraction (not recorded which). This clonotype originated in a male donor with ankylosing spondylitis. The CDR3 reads CSASLGFVNEQFF. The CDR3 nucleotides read TGCAGTGCTAGCCTGGGGTTTGTCAATGAGCAGTTCTTC.